Listed below are T cell receptor beta chains from one sample, sequenced in a study of T cell changes during pregnancy in multiple sclerosis. Profiling relied on immunoSEQ multiplex PCR, and the TCRdb table lists in-frame clones only, not all of them. Of approximately 130,000 clones in the sample, 95% to 98% were seen once. Here the sequenced sample was peripheral blood, taken after pregnancy. The receptors were sampled from a female donor with multiple sclerosis, enrolled in a pregnancy study. Each CDR3 is given with its conserved first and last residue. Fields, in order: D gene, J gene, V gene, CDR3 protein. D genes are given only for firm matches.

>.|TRBJ1-1|TRBV15
CATSRGRANTEAFF
>.|TRBJ1-5|TRBV7-6
CASSQGHRAGNQPQHF
>TRBD2|TRBJ2-3|TRBV25-1
CASSDLAGFADTQYF
>TRBD1|TRBJ2-5|TRBV28
CASSFRGQETQYF
>.|TRBJ2-5|TRBV5-1
CASSPTGETQYF
>TRBD1|TRBJ2-2|TRBV19
CASSIGQGIAGELFF
>.|TRBJ1-2|TRBV28
CASRDYGQGDGYTF
>.|TRBJ1-4|TRBV10-3
CAIRVDREEKLFF
>.|TRBJ1-1|TRBV20-1
CSAPGDTEAFF
>.|TRBJ2-1|TRBV7-9
CASSLSAVEQFF
>.|TRBJ1-1|TRBV10-3
CAIRFQGSEGTEAFF
>TRBD2|TRBJ2-1|TRBV9
CASSVRGLGGNEQFF
>TRBD1|TRBJ2-5|TRBV5-1
CASSFRQGGETQYF
>TRBD1|TRBJ2-1|TRBV7-9
CASSWPGGEINEQFF
>TRBD2|TRBJ2-1|TRBV6-6
CASSYSAGVWNEQFF
>TRBD2|TRBJ2-7|TRBV28
CASSLGGGPYEQYF
>.|TRBJ2-1|TRBV5-1
CASSPRDTSSYNEQFF
>.|TRBJ2-2|TRBV6-5
CASSIGGNTGELFF
>.|TRBJ1-1|TRBV5-8
CASSSGDRLGNTEAFF
>.|TRBJ1-1|TRBV14
CASTPAVGALEAFF
>.|TRBJ2-7|TRBV9
CASSVGTSYEQYF
>.|TRBJ2-7|TRBV28
CASMGGPTYEQYF
>TRBD1|TRBJ2-2|TRBV7-2
CASSSRGQHRELFF
>TRBD2|TRBJ2-2|TRBV7-6
CASSPIASGRGANTGELFF
>.|TRBJ1-1|TRBV30
CAWGGLRPGAFF
>TRBD1|TRBJ2-1|TRBV5-1
CASSLVRTGDPFF
>TRBD1|TRBJ2-6|TRBV5-4
CASEDRGLRAGANVLTF
>.|TRBJ2-2|TRBV9
CASSVGLGGGTGELFF
>.|TRBJ1-1|TRBV7-9
CASSLGGGTEAFF
>.|TRBJ2-2|TRBV9
CASSPRRGGLGGELFF
>.|TRBJ2-5|TRBV7-2
CASSSNVVGTQYF
>.|TRBJ2-2|TRBV6-5
CASIPPDSHTGELFF
>.|TRBJ2-5|TRBV19
CACNHRVGGETQYF
>TRBD2|TRBJ2-3|TRBV7-9
CASSLVVGIAGSTDTQYF
>.|TRBJ1-3|TRBV15
CATSKGGSGNTIYF
>TRBD2|TRBJ2-5|TRBV4-3
CASSQEAGLYQETQYF
>.|TRBJ1-3|TRBV4-1
CASSQFPGEGGNTIYF
>.|TRBJ2-7|TRBV19
CASSITRQAYEQYF
>.|TRBJ2-1|TRBV5-1
CASSFTGGGYNEQFF
>TRBD2|TRBJ2-5|TRBV7-9
CASSWLTSGSGETQYF
>.|TRBJ2-3|TRBV19
CASSGGGLYTQYF
>TRBD1|TRBJ1-2|TRBV18
CASSPYLQGSYGYTF
>TRBD2|TRBJ2-7|TRBV5-5
CASSLGILAGRSYEQYF
>.|TRBJ2-7|TRBV28
CASSLFTGSSYEQYF